These 30 T cell receptor beta chains originate from one sample sequenced in a study of T cells in Graves' hyperthyroidism and ophthalmopathy. Amplified TCR beta CDR3 regions derived from RNA transcripts. A first-round RT-PCR of the TCR CDR3 used the HTBI primer set. From the multiplex PCR reads, TCRdb called clonotypes with MiXCR, one entry per CDR3 protein. This sample has hundreds of thousands of distinct CDR3 sequences, with under 60% found just once. Sequencing used peripheral blood or thyroid tissue (not recorded which). These receptors were taken from a woman younger than 35 with Graves' hyperthyroidism.

The chain uses TRBV2 and TRBJ1-3; TRBD1 aligns across 11 bases. The CDR3 is 16 residues long. Germline loops: CDR1 SNHLY, CDR2 FYNNEI. Trimming took 6 bases from V and 1 from J; bases not matched to a gene: 5. This CDR3 is CASSTGTGGSGNTIYF. CDR3 coding DNA: TGTGCCAGCAGCACCGGGACAGGGGGATCTGGAAACACCATATATTTT.

This clonotype was recorded only once. At one boundary the junction diverges from the germline segment, which might be a read error. This CDR3 reads CASSQGLGNHEQYF. CDR3 nucleotide sequence: TGCGCCAGCAGCCAAGGACTGGGGAACCACGAGCAGTACTTC. J is TRBJ2-7 and V is TRBV7-3, with TRBD2 as a possible D gene (5 bases). The CDR3 has 14 amino acids. The germline CDR1 and CDR2 sequences are SGHTA and FQGTGA. Supplemented by reference TRBV7-3 and TRBJ2-7, the full variable domain reads GAGVSQTPSNKVTEKGKYVELRCDPISGHTALYWYRQSLGQGPEFLIYFQGTGAADDSGLPNDRFFAVRPEGSVSTLKIQRTERGDSAVYLCASSQGLGNHEQYFGPGTRLTVT.

This clonotype was detected ten times or more. V usage is TRBV2 and J usage is TRBJ1-4; tentative D call: TRBD1 (6 bases). This CDR3 comprises 12 residues. Per germline, CDR1 SNHLY and CDR2 FYNNEI. Between the trimmed V and J ends, which lost 7 bases and 8 bases, there was a span of 11 bases. The CDR3, as DNA: TGTGCCAGCAACAGGGAAGGGGAAAAACTGTTTTTT. This sequence encodes CASNREGEKLFF.

The V call is TRBV9, the J call TRBJ1-1; tentatively, D is TRBD1 (5 bases). Trimming left V 4 bases short and J 1 base short, with 8 bases between. Germline CDR1 reads SGDLS; CDR2 reads YYNGEE. This CDR3 comprises 13 residues. CDR3 region: CASSKGRNTEAFF. In DNA, the CDR3 is TGTGCCAGCAGCAAGGGGAGGAACACTGAAGCTTTCTTT.

The J gene is TRBJ2-7, the V gene TRBV13, with TRBD2 matching over 7 bases. CDR1 is PRHDT, CDR2 FYEKMQ, per germline (reference sequence). The CDR3 covers 13 residues. J was trimmed by 7 bases and V by 8 bases; bases with no gene match: 11. CDR3 DNA: TGTGCCAGCTTATCGGGCGGGAGTTTAGAGCAGTACTTC. Its protein is CASLSGGSLEQYF.

The chain uses TRBV6-1 and TRBJ1-2, with 9 bases lining up with TRBD1. The V gene's germline CDR1 is MNHNS and CDR2 SASEGT. The CDR3 runs to 14 residues. Germline trimming cut 6 bases from V and 3 bases from J; bases unmatched to any gene: 5. Here the CDR3 DNA reads TGTGCCAGCAGCGGGACAGGGACCGACTATGGCTACACCTTC. Translating gives CASSGTGTDYGYTF.

This clonotype was recorded a few times. The V call is TRBV7-2, the J call TRBJ2-5, with D unresolved. CDR1 SGHTA and CDR2 FQGNSA come from the germline V gene. The CDR3 loop spans 11 amino acids. Between the trimmed V and J ends, which lost 4 bases and 7 bases, there was a span of 7 bases. CDR3 protein: CASSSSVTQYF. DNA of the CDR3: TGTGCCAGCAGCTCCTCTGTGACCCAGTACTTC. Using reference TRBV7-2 and TRBJ2-5 for the parts outside the CDR3, the full variable domain is GAGVSQSPSNKVTEKGKDVELRCDPISGHTALYWYRQSLGQGLEFLIYFQGNSAPDKSGLPSDRFSAERTGGSVSTLTIQRTQQEDSAVYLCASSSSVTQYFGPGTRLLVL.

This chain links TRBV7-2 with TRBJ2-7; tentatively, D is TRBD2 (5 bases). This CDR3 comprises 15 residues. In germline, CDR1 is SGHTA, CDR2 FQGNSA. V was pared by 6 bases and J by 2 bases, with 17 bases between. The CDR3 DNA reads as TGTGCCAGCAGAACCTCCGCGGGTGGAACCTACGAGCAGTACTTC. Amino acid sequence: CASRTSAGGTYEQYF. The full variable domain, completed using reference TRBV7-2 and TRBJ2-7, is GAGVSQSPSNKVTEKGKDVELRCDPISGHTALYWYRQSLGQGLEFLIYFQGNSAPDKSGLPSDRFSAERTGGSVSTLTIQRTQQEDSAVYLCASRTSAGGTYEQYFGPGTRLTVT.

The V call is TRBV2, the J call TRBJ2-3, with D uncertain. CDR3 length equals 9 residues. Germline CDR1 reads SNHLY; CDR2 reads FYNNEI. V lost 7 bases to trimming and J lost 4 bases, with 0 bases between them. The chain's CDR3 is CASTDTQYF. CDR3 coding DNA: TGTGCCAGCACAGATACGCAGTATTTT.

V usage is TRBV2 and J usage is TRBJ1-2, with a possible D match to TRBD1 (6 bases). Trimming left V 8 bases short and J 5 bases short, with 15 bases between. The CDR3 has 13 residues. Germline loops: CDR1 SNHLY, CDR2 FYNNEI. In DNA form, the CDR3 reads TGTGCCAGCGTTAGGACAGCGAGATATGGCTACACCTTC. This translates into CASVRTARYGYTF.

Only a few counts were recorded for this clonotype. V is TRBV7-2 and J is TRBJ1-2, with a tentative D call TRBD1 (6 bases). Germline CDR1 and CDR2: SGHTA and FQGNSA. This CDR3 has 16 amino acids. V lost 4 bases, J lost 3 bases, and 18 bases lay in between. The CDR3 coding sequence is TGTGCCAGCAGCTGGTCAGGACAGCGCGATCACTATGGCTACACCTTC. Protein product: CASSWSGQRDHYGYTF.

The rearrangement links TRBV7-6 to TRBJ1-1; tentative D call: TRBD1 (6 bases). Germline V gene data show CDR1 as SGHVS and CDR2 as FNYEAQ. The CDR3 totals 15 residues. V gave up 5 bases and J gave up 4 bases, with 17 bases separating them. The CDR3 loop reads CASSRGAATSTEAFF. DNA of the CDR3: TGTGCCAGCAGCAGGGGGGCAGCCACCTCCACTGAAGCTTTCTTT.

The gene calls are TRBV7-9 and TRBJ2-5, with TRBD2 identical over 12 bases. The CDR3 runs to 18 residues. CDR1 is SEHNR and CDR2 is FQNEAQ in the germline V gene (reference sequence). The V and J ends lost 5 bases and 2 bases, in that order; junction bases with no gene match: 12. The CDR3 loop reads CASSPRLAGAVGQETQYF. The CDR3 DNA is TGTGCCAGCAGCCCCCGACTAGCGGGAGCGGTAGGGCAAGAGACCCAGTACTTC.

V gene TRBV2 combines with J gene TRBJ1-5; the D is unclear. The CDR3 is 15 amino acids. The V gene lost 5 bases and the J gene lost 0 bases, with 11 bases spanning the gap. Germline CDR1 and CDR2: SNHLY and FYNNEI. CDR3 region: CASSLAGNSNQPQHF. As DNA, the CDR3 is TGTGCCAGCAGTTTAGCGGGAAATAGCAATCAGCCCCAGCATTTT.

The chain uses TRBV19 and TRBJ1-5, with 8 positions matching TRBD1. Germline assignment: CDR1 LNHDA and CDR2 SQIVND (reference sequence). V trimming: 0 bases; J trimming: 5 bases; junction bases outside the gene matches: 9. This CDR3 spans 17 amino acids. The CDR3 DNA is TGTGCCAGTAGTATAGATCACGGGACAGGACCATATCAGCCCCAGCATTTT. Its translation: CASSIDHGTGPYQPQHF.

This clonotype was seen a handful of times. The chain has TRBV12-3 or TRBV12-4 and TRBJ2-5, with TRBD2 identical over 7 bases. The CDR3 is 14 amino acids. The V gene end was trimmed by 10 bases and the J gene end by 2 bases; junction bases not matched to a gene: 10. CDR3 loop: CATRGSGYQETQYF. Written as DNA, the CDR3 is TGTGCCACCCGGGGTAGCGGGTATCAAGAGACCCAGTACTTC.

This clonotype was counted many times. This chain joins TRBV29-1 and TRBJ1-2; D unresolved. This CDR3 contains 12 residues. Germline values: CDR1 SQVTM, CDR2 ANQGSEA. V dropped 4 bases and J dropped 2 bases, with 8 bases sitting between them. CDR3 DNA sequence: TGCAGCGTTGGGGGAATCAACTATGGCTACACCTTC. Amino acid sequence: CSVGGINYGYTF. The full variable domain, rest sourced from reference TRBV29-1 and TRBJ1-2, is SAVISQKPSRDICQRGTSLTIQCQVDSQVTMMFWYRQQPGQSLTLIATANQGSEATYESGFVIDKFPISRPNLTFSTLTVSNMSPEDSSIYLCSVGGINYGYTFGSGTRLTVV.

V gene TRBV2 combines with J gene TRBJ2-2; D is undetermined. The CDR3 covers 12 residues. V was cut by 4 bases and J by 5 bases, with 5 bases left in between. Germline values: CDR1 SNHLY, CDR2 FYNNEI. CDR3 protein: CASSGRTGELFF. DNA for the CDR3: TGTGCCAGCAGTGGCCGGACCGGGGAGCTGTTTTTT.

This clonotype has only a few counts. The rearrangement links TRBV20-1 to TRBJ2-6; D call uncertain. V lost 0 bases and J 6 bases, leaving 12 bases between the germline ends. The CDR3 is made up of 15 amino acids. CDR1 and CDR2 (germline): DFQATT, SNEGSKA (reference sequence). CDR3 sequence (DNA): TGCAGTGCTAGAGACCCAATTTATGAGGCCAACGTCCTGACTTTC. Translating gives CSARDPIYEANVLTF.

This chain connects TRBV7-2 to TRBJ1-1, with 8 bases identical to TRBD1. CDR1 is SGHTA, CDR2 FQGNSA, per germline. The CDR3 is 15 residues long. The J segment lost 6 bases and the V segment lost 6 bases, leaving 12 bases of the junction unmatched. As DNA, the CDR3 is TGTGCCAGCAGGGGACAGGAAAGGCCCTGGTCTGAAGCTTTCTTT. Residues: CASRGQERPWSEAFF.

This chain uses TRBV11-1 with TRBJ2-3, with D possibly being TRBD2 (5 bases). CDR1 is SGHAT, CDR2 FQDESV, per germline (reference sequence). The CDR3 covers 15 residues. V lost 2 bases and J 2 bases, leaving 11 bases between the germline ends. CDR3 DNA: TGTGCCAGCAGCTTATCGAGGGAAAACACAGATACGCAGTATTTT. The encoded protein is CASSLSRENTDTQYF.

This clonotype was counted a single time. V usage is TRBV7-3 and J usage is TRBJ2-7; D is perhaps TRBD2 (6 bases). The J call may not be correct, given that the DNA end is closer to TRBJ2-1. The germline gives CDR1 SGHTA, CDR2 FQGTGA. The CDR3 extends over 15 amino acids. CDR3 in amino acids: CASSSWGDAPYEQFF. The DNA of the CDR3 is TGTGCCAGCAGCTCATGGGGGGACGCCCCCTACGAGCAGTTCTTC.

Regarding this clonotype: A much larger clone sits a single nucleotide away, making a read error possible. J is TRBJ2-2 and V is TRBV5-5; unclear D gene. From germline, CDR1 is SGHKS and CDR2 YYEKEE (reference sequence). The CDR3 consists of 12 residues. The CDR3 loop reads CACSLTLGELFF. The CDR3 DNA is TGTGCCTGCAGCTTGACGCTAGGGGAGCTGTTTTTT.

The chain carries TRBV12-3 or TRBV12-4 and TRBJ1-5, with TRBD1 identical over 7 bases. This CDR3 is 14 amino acids long. The V gene end was trimmed by 6 bases and the J gene end by 5 bases; junction bases not matched to a gene: 7. The CDR3 protein is CASRRGQFDQPQHF. DNA for the CDR3: TGTGCCAGCAGGCGGGGACAGTTTGATCAGCCCCAGCATTTT.

This clonotype turned up a few times. The rearrangement joins TRBV7-9 to TRBJ1-5, with D uncertain. The CDR3 covers 18 residues. The V end lost 1 base, the J end lost 5 bases, and 21 bases lay between the germline ends. CDR1 and CDR2 (germline): SEHNR, FQNEAQ (reference sequence). The DNA of the CDR3 is TGTGCCAGCAGCTTAGTACGGGGAGGACTGAGTTTTTATCAGCCCCAGCATTTT. Translating gives CASSLVRGGLSFYQPQHF. Full variable domain (missing parts from reference TRBV7-9 and TRBJ1-5): DTGVSQNPRHKITKRGQNVTFRCDPISEHNRLYWYRQTLGQGPEFLTYFQNEAQLEKSRLLSDRFSAERPKGSFSTLEIQRTEQGDSAMYLCASSLVRGGLSFYQPQHFGDGTRLSIL.

This clonotype was seen a handful of times. The chain links TRBV2 to TRBJ1-1; a weak D match, TRBD1 (6 bases). The germline CDR1 and CDR2 sequences are SNHLY and FYNNEI. This CDR3 spans 15 amino acids. Trimming removed 4 bases at V and 5 bases at J, with 17 bases between. The CDR3 coding sequence is TGTGCCAGCAGTGCTACAGGGACGGTAGGGACTGAAGCTTTCTTT. Amino acids: CASSATGTVGTEAFF.

This chain joins TRBV2 and TRBJ1-4, with no clear D. The V gene lost 5 bases and the J gene lost 11 bases, with 6 bases spanning the gap. CDR1 is SNHLY, CDR2 FYNNEI, per germline. The CDR3 sequence is 10 residues long. The CDR3 sequence is CASSRDKLFF. Written as DNA, the CDR3 is TGTGCCAGCAGTCGGGATAAACTGTTTTTT.

At least ten counts were recorded for this clonotype. The chain employs TRBV2 and TRBJ2-6; D is perhaps TRBD1 (6 bases). This CDR3 spans 16 amino acids. V lost 6 bases to trimming and J lost 2 bases, with 14 bases between them. CDR1 SNHLY and CDR2 FYNNEI come from the germline V gene. The chain's CDR3 is CASSEGHLAGANVLTF. The CDR3 nucleotides read TGTGCCAGCAGCGAGGGACACCTGGCTGGGGCCAACGTCCTGACTTTC.

This clonotype was counted a few times. The rearrangement joins TRBV14 to TRBJ2-7; unclear D gene. Germline V gene sequence: CDR1 SGHDN, CDR2 FVKESK. The CDR3 consists of 12 residues. V was clipped by 2 bases and J by 4 bases, with 6 bases between them. The CDR3 protein is CASSQKGYEQYF. CDR3 DNA: TGTGCCAGCAGCCAAAAGGGTTACGAGCAGTACTTC.

With respect to this clonotype: This may come from a read error, since a much larger clone is one base off. The rearrangement uses TRBV2 and TRBJ1-2; D gene uncertain. Trimming shortened V by 4 bases and J by 5 bases, and 5 bases separated the two germline ends. This CDR3 region has 11 residues. The germline gives CDR1 SNHLY, CDR2 FYNNEI. CDR3 in amino acids: CASSATYGYTF. CDR3 in DNA: TGTGCCAGCAGTGCAACTTATGGCTACACCTTC.